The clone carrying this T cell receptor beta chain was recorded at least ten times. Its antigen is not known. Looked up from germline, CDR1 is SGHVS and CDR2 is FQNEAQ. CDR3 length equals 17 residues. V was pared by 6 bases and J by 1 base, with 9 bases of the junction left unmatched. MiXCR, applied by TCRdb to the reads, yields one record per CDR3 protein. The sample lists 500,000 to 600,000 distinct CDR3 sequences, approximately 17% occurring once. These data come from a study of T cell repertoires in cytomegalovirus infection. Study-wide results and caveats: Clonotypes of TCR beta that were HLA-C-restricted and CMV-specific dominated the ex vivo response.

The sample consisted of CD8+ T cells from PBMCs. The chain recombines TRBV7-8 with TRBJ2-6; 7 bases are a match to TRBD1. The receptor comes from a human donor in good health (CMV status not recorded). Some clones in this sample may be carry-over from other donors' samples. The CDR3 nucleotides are TGTGCCAGCAGTCCAGGACAGGCAAATTCTGGGGCCAACGTCCTGACTTTC. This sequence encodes CASSPGQANSGANVLTF.